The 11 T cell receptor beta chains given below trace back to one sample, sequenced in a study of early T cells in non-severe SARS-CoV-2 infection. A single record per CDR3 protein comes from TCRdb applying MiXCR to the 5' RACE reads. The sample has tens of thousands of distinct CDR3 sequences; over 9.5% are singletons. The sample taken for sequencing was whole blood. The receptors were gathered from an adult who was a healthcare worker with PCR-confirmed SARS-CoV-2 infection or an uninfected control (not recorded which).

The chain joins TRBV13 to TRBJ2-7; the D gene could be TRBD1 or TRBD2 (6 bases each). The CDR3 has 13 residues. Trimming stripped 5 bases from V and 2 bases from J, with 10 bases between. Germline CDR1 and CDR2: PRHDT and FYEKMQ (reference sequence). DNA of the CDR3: TGTGCCAGCAGCCTCGGGGGCCCCTACGAGCAGTACTTC. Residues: CASSLGGPYEQYF.

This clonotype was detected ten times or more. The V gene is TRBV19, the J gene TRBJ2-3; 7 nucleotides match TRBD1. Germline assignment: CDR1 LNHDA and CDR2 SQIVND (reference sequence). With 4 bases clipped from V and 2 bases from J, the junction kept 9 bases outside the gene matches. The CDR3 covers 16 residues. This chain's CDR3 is CASSSIGTEITDTQYF. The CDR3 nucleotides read TGTGCCAGTAGTAGTATCGGGACAGAGATCACAGATACGCAGTATTTT.

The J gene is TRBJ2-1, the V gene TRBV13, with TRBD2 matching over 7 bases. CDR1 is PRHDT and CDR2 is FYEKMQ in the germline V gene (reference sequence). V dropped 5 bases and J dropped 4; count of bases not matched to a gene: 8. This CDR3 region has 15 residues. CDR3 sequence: CASSPNSGTYNEQFF. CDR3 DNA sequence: TGTGCCAGCAGCCCAAACAGCGGGACTTACAATGAGCAGTTCTTC.

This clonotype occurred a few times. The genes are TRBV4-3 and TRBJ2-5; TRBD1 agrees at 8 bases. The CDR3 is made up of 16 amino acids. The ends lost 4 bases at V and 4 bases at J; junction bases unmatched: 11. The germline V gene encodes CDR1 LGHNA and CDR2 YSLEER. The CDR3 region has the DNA TGCGCCAGCAGCCGGGAAACAGGGGGAGAAGTAGAGACCCAGTACTTC. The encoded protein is CASSRETGGEVETQYF.

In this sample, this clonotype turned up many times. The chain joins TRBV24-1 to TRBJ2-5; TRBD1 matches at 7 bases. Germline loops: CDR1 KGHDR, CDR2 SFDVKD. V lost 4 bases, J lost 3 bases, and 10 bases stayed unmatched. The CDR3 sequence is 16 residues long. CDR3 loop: CATSDPTGNGKETQYF. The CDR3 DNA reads TGTGCCACCAGTGACCCGACAGGGAATGGGAAAGAGACCCAGTACTTC.

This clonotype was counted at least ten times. CDR3 protein: CASRPVGFGETQYF. CDR3 nucleotides: TGTGCCAGTAGGCCCGTTGGGTTTGGGGAGACCCAGTACTTC. The chain joins TRBV19 to TRBJ2-5; D ambiguous. The CDR3 consists of 14 residues. Deletions cut 6 bases from V and 5 bases from J, with 16 bases between. Germline V gene sequence: CDR1 LNHDA, CDR2 SQIVND (reference sequence).

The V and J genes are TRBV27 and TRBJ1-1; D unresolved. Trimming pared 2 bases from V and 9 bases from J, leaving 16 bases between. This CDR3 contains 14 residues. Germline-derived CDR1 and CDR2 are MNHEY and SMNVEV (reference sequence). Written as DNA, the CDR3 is TGTGCCAGCAGTTTAGCAGGAGCGGTTCTTAAAGCTTTCTTT. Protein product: CASSLAGAVLKAFF.

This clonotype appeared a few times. CDR3 nucleotide sequence: TGTGCCAGCAGCTACCATAATTCACCCCTCCACTTT. Protein sequence: CASSYHNSPLHF. The chain joins TRBV7-6 to TRBJ1-6; no clear D gene. CDR3 length equals 12 residues. Germline V lookup: CDR1 SGHVS, CDR2 FNYEAQ. V lost 4 bases, J lost 5 bases, and 3 bases lay in between. Supplemented by reference TRBV7-6 and TRBJ1-6, the full variable domain reads GAGVSQSPRYKVTKRGQDVALRCDPISGHVSLYWYRQALGQGPEFLTYFNYEAQQDKSGLPNDRFSAERPEGSISTLTIQRTEQRDSAMYRCASSYHNSPLHFGNGTRLTVT.

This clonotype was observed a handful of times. CDR3 sequence (DNA): TGTGCCAGCAGCCCAACAATGAATCCCGGGACTGAAGCTTTCTTT. Its translation: CASSPTMNPGTEAFF. The chain is built from TRBV13 and TRBJ1-1; D remains unclear. The ends were cut back, 5 bases at V and 5 bases at J, with 18 bases in the middle. The CDR3 is 15 amino acids. Germline V lookup: CDR1 PRHDT, CDR2 FYEKMQ (reference sequence).

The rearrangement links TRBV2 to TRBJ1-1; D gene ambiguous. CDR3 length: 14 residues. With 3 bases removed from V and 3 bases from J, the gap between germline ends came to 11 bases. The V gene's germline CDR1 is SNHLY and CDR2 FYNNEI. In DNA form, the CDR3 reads TGTGCCAGCAGTGATGTCAGACGGGACACTGAAGCTTTCTTT. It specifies CASSDVRRDTEAFF.

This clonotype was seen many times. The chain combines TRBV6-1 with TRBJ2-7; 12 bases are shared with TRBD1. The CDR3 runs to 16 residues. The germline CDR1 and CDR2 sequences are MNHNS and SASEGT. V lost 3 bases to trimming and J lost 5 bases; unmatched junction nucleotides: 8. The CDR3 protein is CASSEAPGTGGDEQYF. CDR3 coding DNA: TGTGCCAGCAGTGAGGCCCCCGGGACAGGGGGCGACGAGCAGTACTTC.